Following are 14 T cell receptor beta chains from one sample sequenced in a study of blood T cell repertoires in COVID-19. Only in-frame clones appear in the TCRdb table, and some are missing; sequencing was by immunoSEQ multiplex PCR. The sample holds 300,000 to 450,000 clones; roughly 90% are singletons and the top ten take just under 4%. The sample comprised peripheral blood. All receptors come from a woman aged 60 to 75 with COVID-19, enrolled during active disease.

This clone was detected only once. In DNA form, the CDR3 reads TGTGCCAGCAGCTCCGGACGGGGCTATAATTCACCCCTCCACTTT. It specifies CASSSGRGYNSPLHF. The genes are TRBV7-8 and TRBJ1-6; no definite D call. The CDR3 totals 15 residues. Germline CDR1 and CDR2: SGHVS and FQNEAQ. The V end was cut by 4 bases, the J end by 3 bases, with 10 bases between. Full variable domain (remainder filled in from reference TRBV7-8 and TRBJ1-6): GAGVSQSPRYKVAKRGQDVALRCDPISGHVSLFWYQQALGQGPEFLTYFQNEAQLDKSGLPSDRFFAERPEGSVSTLKIQRTQQEDSAVYLCASSSGRGYNSPLHFGNGTRLTVT.

The chain couples TRBV30 to TRBJ2-2; maybe TRBD2 (6 bases). The germline V and J ends were trimmed by 7 bases and 6 bases, with 18 bases remaining between them. Germline CDR1 reads GTSNPN; CDR2 reads SVGIG (reference sequence). The CDR3 covers 14 residues. The CDR3 DNA is TGTGCCTTAAAACTGGGACTCCGATCCGGGGAGCTGTTTTTT. This encodes CALKLGLRSGELFF.

This chain links TRBV7-2 with TRBJ1-1, with unresolved D. The V and J ends lost 2 bases and 5 bases respectively, with 18 bases between them. The CDR3 loop spans 16 amino acids. Germline assignment: CDR1 SGHTA and CDR2 FQGNSA. The CDR3: CASSLSRVQSMTEAFF. In DNA, the CDR3 is TGTGCCAGCAGCTTAAGTCGCGTACAGAGTATGACTGAAGCTTTCTTT.

The genes are TRBV6-1 and TRBJ2-3; 8 positions agree with TRBD2. Germline loops: CDR1 MNHNS, CDR2 SASEGT. Trimming at V came to 2 bases and at J to 3 bases, leaving 16 bases not matched to a gene. The CDR3 loop spans 19 amino acids. CDR3 DNA: TGTGCCAGCAGTGAATCTCATAGGGGTGGGACTAGACTGACAGATACGCAGTATTTT. Protein product: CASSESHRGGTRLTDTQYF.

The rearrangement uses TRBV5-6 and TRBJ2-3, with D possibly being TRBD2 (6 bases). V was cut by 3 bases and J by 2 bases, with 10 bases left in between. Germline V gene lookup returns CDR1 SGHDT and CDR2 YYEEEE. The CDR3 runs to 14 residues. CDR3 nucleotides: TGTGCCAGCAGCTGGGGGGAGGTCACAGATACGCAGTATTTT. This codes for CASSWGEVTDTQYF.

To note about this clone: This sample includes further DNA sequences coding for the same CDR3. The chain joins TRBV18 to TRBJ1-1, with TRBD1 identical over 8 bases. Per the germline V gene, CDR1 is KGHSH and CDR2 is LQKENI. V lost 3 bases and J lost 1; bases outside the gene matches: 4. This CDR3 spans 15 amino acids. DNA of the CDR3: TGTGCCAGCTCACCCGGACAGGGAGGGAACACTGAAGCTTTCTTT. It yields the protein CASSPGQGGNTEAFF.

This chain joins TRBV27 and TRBJ1-6; TRBD1 agrees at 8 bases. The CDR3 loop spans 15 amino acids. Germline trimming cut 5 bases from V and 6 bases from J; bases unmatched to any gene: 6. Germline V gives CDR1 MNHEY, CDR2 SMNVEV (reference sequence). CDR3 sequence reads: CASSTRQGTNSPLHF. CDR3 nucleotides: TGTGCCAGCAGTACCCGACAGGGGACTAATTCACCCCTCCACTTT.

The chain carries TRBV27 and TRBJ1-3, with a tentative D call TRBD1 (5 bases). Germline V CDR1 and CDR2: MNHEY, SMNVEV (reference sequence). This CDR3 has 14 residues. Between the trimmed V and J ends, which lost 2 bases and 8 bases, there was a span of 13 bases. CDR3 in DNA: TGTGCCAGCAGTTTAACTCCTGGGGGGGACACCATATATTTT. Its protein product is CASSLTPGGDTIYF.

This sequence joins TRBV2 and TRBJ1-1, with 9 bases that match TRBD1. CDR3 length: 14 amino acids. Trimming took 6 bases from V and 0 from J; bases not matched to a gene: 2. CDR1 and CDR2 from the germline V gene are SNHLY and FYNNEI. The CDR3, as DNA: TGTGCCAGCAGGGACAGGGGCATGAACACTGAAGCTTTCTTT. Translation: CASRDRGMNTEAFF.

The J gene is TRBJ2-3, the V gene TRBV18; TRBD1 aligns across 10 bases. Losses at the gene ends were 3 bases for V and 1 base for J; bases not matched to a gene: 7. CDR3 length equals 17 residues. Germline CDR1 and CDR2: KGHSH and LQKENI. The CDR3 coding sequence is TGTGCCAGCTCACCCCTATTCGGGACAGGGGGCACAGATACGCAGTATTTT. It encodes CASSPLFGTGGTDTQYF. The full variable domain, in which reference TRBV18 and TRBJ2-3 provide the parts outside the CDR3, is NAGVMQNPRHLVRRRGQEARLRCSPMKGHSHVYWYRQLPEEGLKFMVYLQKENIIDESGMPKERFSAEFPKEGPSILRIQQVVRGDSAAYFCASSPLFGTGGTDTQYFGPGTRLTVL.

The genes are TRBV2 and TRBJ1-2; 8 bases agree with TRBD1. CDR1 and CDR2 (germline): SNHLY, FYNNEI. The junction had 6 bases not matched to a gene; V was cut back by 8 bases and J by 1 base. The CDR3 spans 14 residues. The CDR3 coding sequence is TGTGCCAGCGCACAGGGACAGGTTAACTATGGCTACACCTTC. The encoded protein is CASAQGQVNYGYTF.

The chain uses TRBV3-1 (or the pseudogene TRBV3-2) and TRBJ2-3, with 9 nucleotides matching TRBD2. There are 16 residues in the CDR3. Losses at the gene ends were 0 bases for V and 2 bases for J; bases not matched to a gene: 3. Germline CDR1 is LGHDT and CDR2 is YNNKEL (reference sequence). The CDR3 region is CASSQDLAGITDTQYF. For the CDR3, the DNA is TGTGCCAGCAGCCAAGATCTAGCGGGGATCACAGATACGCAGTATTTT.

The rearrangement joins TRBV6-1 to TRBJ2-1, with D perhaps TRBD1 (5 bases). Trimming stripped 6 bases from V and 0 bases from J, with 12 bases between. Germline V gene lookup returns CDR1 MNHNS and CDR2 SASEGT. The CDR3 extends over 15 amino acids. CDR3 coding DNA: TGTGCCAGCAGGCAACAGGAATTCTCCTACAATGAGCAGTTCTTC. Amino acids: CASRQQEFSYNEQFF.

The chain recombines TRBV29-1 with TRBJ2-2, with D possibly TRBD2 on 5 matching bases. CDR3 length equals 13 residues. V lost 3 bases and J 6 bases, leaving 11 bases between the germline ends. The germline CDR1 and CDR2 sequences are SQVTM and ANQGSEA. The CDR3 DNA sequence: TGCAGCGTTGAGGGCCTCGGGGCCGGGGAGCTGTTTTTT. Encoded protein: CSVEGLGAGELFF.